This TCR beta chain was sequenced in a study of cytomegalovirus exposure and HLA in healthy donors. Whole-study results and caveats: Previous analysis showed most TCR beta V segments were productive about 87% or about 30% of the time. Later on, a genetic analysis was performed. It linked a missense variant in DCLRE1C with V- and J-gene trimming of TCR beta.

In regard to this clone: What it binds is not known.

Trimming removed 1 base from V and 2 bases from J, with 11 bases in between. This CDR3 is built from 15 residues. The germline gives CDR1 LGHNA, CDR2 YNFKEQ. Primers for the PCR totalled 60 Vbeta and 13 Jbeta. The protocol was immunoSEQ multiplex PCR, while the TCRdb copy is restricted to in-frame clones and leaves out a portion. The sample records 200,000 or so clones, 75% to 85% being singletons. The clonotype originates from a girl aged 5-17 years in good health and CMV-seronegative. The genes are TRBV4-2 and TRBJ1-1; D ambiguous. The material sequenced was PBMCs. In DNA, the CDR3 is TGTGCCAGCAGCCAAGTAGGAGACTCCAACACTGAAGCTTTCTTT. Amino acid sequence: CASSQVGDSNTEAFF.